The 8 T cell receptor beta chains given below trace back to one sample, sequenced in a study of OX40 agonist ivuxolimab in advanced cancers. Produced via immunoSEQ multiplex PCR; TCRdb's table is partial and in-frame only. The sample yields 29,000 or so clones, 92% seen once. The sample consisted of CD4+ or CD8+ T cells sorted from blood, taken in a trial of the OX40 agonist ivuxolimab. These receptor sequences come from an adult with an advanced solid tumor such as melanoma, head and neck, liver or kidney cancer.

The gene calls are TRBV19 and TRBJ1-1; TRBD1 matches at 8 bases. CDR3 length equals 14 residues. V was pared by 5 bases and J by 2 bases, with 4 bases of the junction left unmatched. Germline lookup yields CDR1 LNHDA and CDR2 SQIVND (reference sequence). Here the CDR3 DNA reads TGTGCCAGTAGTCCGGCAGGGGGCAACACTGAAGCTTTCTTT. It translates to CASSPAGGNTEAFF.

This chain uses TRBV13 with TRBJ2-7; 9 positions agree with TRBD1. CDR3 length: 14 amino acids. The junction had 3 bases not matched to a gene; V was cut back by 3 bases and J by 3 bases. Germline V lookup: CDR1 PRHDT, CDR2 FYEKMQ (reference sequence). CDR3 amino acids: CASSFGTGLYEQYF. The CDR3 DNA reads TGTGCCAGCAGCTTCGGGACAGGGCTCTACGAGCAGTACTTC.

The chain carries TRBV19 and TRBJ2-3; D could derive from TRBD1 or TRBD2 (5 bases each). This CDR3 spans 13 amino acids. V shed 7 bases and J shed 4 bases, with 12 bases lying between them. Germline CDR1 LNHDA, CDR2 SQIVND (reference sequence). This CDR3 is CASNLGGADTQYF. The DNA for the CDR3 is TGTGCCAGTAATCTTGGGGGAGCAGATACGCAGTATTTT. The whole variable domain, remainder taken from reference TRBV19 and TRBJ2-3, is DGGITQSPKYLFRKEGQNVTLSCEQNLNHDAMYWYRQDPGQGLRLIYYSQIVNDFQKGDIAEGYSVSREKKESFPLTVTSAQKNPTAFYLCASNLGGADTQYFGPGTRLTVL.

The chain uses TRBV11-1 and TRBJ2-1; no clear D. Germline CDR1 SGHAT, CDR2 FQDESV (reference sequence). This CDR3 has 15 amino acids. V was trimmed by 0 bases and J by 0 bases, leaving 6 bases between them. CDR3 coding DNA: TGTGCCAGCAGCTTAGCGGGAAGCTCCTACAATGAGCAGTTCTTC. Translated, it gives CASSLAGSSYNEQFF.

This chain uses TRBV11-2 with TRBJ2-3; unclear D gene. CDR3 size: 13 residues. Trimming took off 7 bases at V and 4 bases at J, with 12 bases between the two ends. The germline V gene encodes CDR1 SGHAT and CDR2 FQNNGV. CDR3 protein: CASTHWGADTQYF. The CDR3 DNA sequence: TGTGCCAGCACCCATTGGGGTGCAGATACGCAGTATTTT. The full variable domain, its missing parts supplied by reference TRBV11-2 and TRBJ2-3, is EAGVAQSPRYKIIEKRQSVAFWCNPISGHATLYWYQQILGQGPKLLIQFQNNGVVDDSQLPKDRFSAERLKGVDSTLKIQPAKLEDSAVYLCASTHWGADTQYFGPGTRLTVL.

The chain joins TRBV5-6 to TRBJ2-7, with TRBD2 as a possible D gene (5 bases). This CDR3 has 13 residues. CDR1 and CDR2 (germline): SGHDT, YYEEEE. The ends were cut back, 4 bases at V and 5 bases at J, with 13 bases in the middle. The CDR3 nucleotides read TGTGCCAGCAGCCCTTGGAGGTTTAACGAGCAGTACTTC. Amino acid sequence: CASSPWRFNEQYF.

This chain joins TRBV4-1 and TRBJ1-5; possible D gene TRBD1, 5 bases. The CDR3 sequence is 16 residues long. The germline V and J ends were trimmed by 4 bases and 2 bases, with 15 bases remaining between them. CDR1 is MGHRA, CDR2 YSYEKL, per germline. CDR3 loop: CASSPLGGFGNQPQHF. The CDR3 DNA is TGCGCCAGCAGCCCCCTTGGGGGTTTCGGCAATCAGCCCCAGCATTTT.

The V and J genes are TRBV19 and TRBJ2-5; D is uncertain. Germline assignment: CDR1 LNHDA and CDR2 SQIVND (reference sequence). The CDR3 totals 13 residues. V lost 1 base to trimming and J lost 5 bases, with 8 bases between them. In DNA, the CDR3 is TGTGCCAGTAGTATAGCCCCCGGGGAGACCCAGTACTTC. It encodes CASSIAPGETQYF.